The 17 T cell receptor beta chains below all came from one sample that was sequenced in a study of T cell repertoires in cytomegalovirus infection. Their cognate antigens are unknown. Each CDR3 protein gets one entry after TCRdb re-called the reads with MiXCR. The top ten hold roughly an eighth of the sample, which has around 900,000 distinct CDR3 sequences, approximately 30% seen once. The sequenced sample was cultured CD8+ T cells from PBMCs, obtained from culture after CMV antigen stimulation. These receptor sequences come from a human donor in good health (CMV status not recorded). Some clones in this sample may be carry-over from other donors' samples.

This chain connects TRBV7-8 to TRBJ1-1; 9 bases agree with TRBD1. The junction had 19 bases not matched to a gene; V was cut back by 2 bases and J by 0 bases. The germline gives CDR1 SGHVS, CDR2 FQNEAQ. This CDR3 is 21 amino acids long. The CDR3 DNA is TGTGCCAGCAGCTTATCTCGGACAGGGGTTGTAAGACGGGACATGAACACTGAAGCTTTCTTT. Translating it yields CASSLSRTGVVRRDMNTEAFF.

As regards this clonotype: This may come from a read error, since a much larger clone is one base off. The chain has TRBV7-2 and TRBJ1-1, with no clear D. The CDR3 is 14 amino acids. Germline lookup yields CDR1 SGHTA and CDR2 FQGNSA. Trimming took 1 base from V and 0 from J, leaving 6 bases between them. The CDR3 DNA is TGTGCCAGCAGCTTAGATATGTTGAACACTGAAGCTTTCTTT. Translated: CASSLDMLNTEAFF.

As DNA, the CDR3 is TGTGCCAGCAGCGATTGGACGGAACAGGGCCAACAGGGAAGTGGTCGCAACACCGGGGAGCTGTTTTTT. Translation: CASSDWTEQGQQGSGRNTGELFF. V and J are TRBV2 and TRBJ2-2; maybe TRBD1 (6 bases). Looked up from germline, CDR1 is SNHLY and CDR2 is FYNNEI. V shed 6 bases and J shed 2 bases, with 37 bases lying between them. The CDR3 consists of 23 residues.

V gene TRBV20-1 combines with J gene TRBJ1-2; D gene unclear. Per germline, CDR1 DFQATT and CDR2 SNEGSKA (reference sequence). The CDR3 runs 16 residues. Trimming cost V 0 bases and J 6 bases, with 20 bases left between them. CDR3 loop: CSARDPTFPISDGYTF. The CDR3 region has the DNA TGCAGTGCTAGAGATCCAACATTCCCCATAAGCGATGGCTACACCTTC.

The rearrangement uses TRBV27 and TRBJ1-4, with 8 nucleotides matching TRBD1. The CDR3 length is 16 residues. V gave up 6 bases and J gave up 8 bases; unmatched junction bases: 14. The germline V gene has CDR1 MNHEY and CDR2 SMNVEV (reference sequence). CDR3 loop: CASSSPRTGFSEKLFF. The CDR3 nucleotides are TGTGCCAGCAGCTCTCCCAGGACAGGGTTTTCGGAAAAACTGTTTTTT.

This clonotype was counted only a few times. V and J are TRBV4-1 and TRBJ2-3; 12 bases are shared with TRBD2. The V gene's germline CDR1 is MGHRA and CDR2 YSYEKL. CDR3 length equals 18 residues. V shed 1 base, J shed 4 bases, and the junction held 9 bases outside the gene matches. The CDR3 DNA sequence: TGCGCCAGCAGCCAAGGTCAACCTCTAGCGGGGGGGCCAGATACGCAGTATTTT. This sequence encodes CASSQGQPLAGGPDTQYF.

The table lists this clonotype with a few counts. The chain couples TRBV19 to TRBJ1-1, with D possibly TRBD1 on 6 matching bases. CDR1 and CDR2 from the germline V gene are LNHDA and SQIVND (reference sequence). Deletions cut 7 bases from V and 6 bases from J, with 12 bases between. This CDR3 comprises 12 residues. Here the CDR3 DNA reads TGTGCCAGTAACGCGGGGGCAGCTGAAGCTTTCTTT. This gives the protein CASNAGAAEAFF.

The genes are TRBV27 and TRBJ2-7; D is undetermined. From germline, CDR1 is MNHEY and CDR2 SMNVEV (reference sequence). Trimming left V 2 bases short and J 4 bases short, with 9 bases between. The CDR3 loop spans 13 amino acids. CDR3 DNA: TGTGCCAGCAGTTTACGTGAACCTTACGAGCAGTACTTC. It specifies CASSLREPYEQYF.

There are a few counts of this clonotype. The chain has TRBV9 and TRBJ2-7; TRBD1 agrees at 8 bases. CDR3 size: 15 residues. CDR1 and CDR2 from the germline V gene are SGDLS and YYNGEE. Unmatched junction bases numbered 5, after V lost 3 bases and J lost 0 bases. The CDR3 DNA sequence: TGTGCCAGCAGCGCGGGACAGGCGAGCTCCTACGAGCAGTACTTC. As protein: CASSAGQASSYEQYF.

The gene calls are TRBV18 and TRBJ1-1; maybe TRBD1 (6 bases). V gave up 2 bases and J gave up 4 bases, with 20 bases separating them. This CDR3 region has 17 residues. Germline V gene data show CDR1 as KGHSH and CDR2 as LQKENI. The CDR3 is CASSPGDIFREVTEAFF. The CDR3 DNA sequence: TGTGCCAGCTCACCAGGGGACATATTTAGGGAGGTCACTGAAGCTTTCTTT.

About this clonotype itself: This could be a read error, since a much larger clone is one nucleotide away. The chain combines TRBV7-8 with TRBJ2-5, with 10 bases matching TRBD1. The CDR3 consists of 17 residues. Germline V gives CDR1 SGHVS, CDR2 FQNEAQ. CDR3 DNA sequence: TGTGTCAGCAGCACCAACCGGGACAGGGGTCCCCAAGAGACCCAGTACTTC. Amino acid sequence: CVSSTNRDRGPQETQYF.

The chain couples TRBV7-3 to TRBJ1-1, with 11 nucleotides matching TRBD1. CDR3 length equals 15 residues. In germline, CDR1 is SGHTA, CDR2 FQGTGA. After removal of 5 bases from V and 7 bases from J, the junction contained 9 bases not matched to a gene. The CDR3 loop reads CASSTLDRGPGEAFF. Written as DNA, the CDR3 is TGTGCCAGCAGCACTCTGGACAGGGGGCCGGGTGAAGCTTTCTTT.

The V and J genes are TRBV7-6 and TRBJ1-2, with 7 bases aligning to TRBD1. V lost 4 bases, J lost 4 bases, and 9 bases stayed unmatched. This CDR3 region has 15 residues. CDR1 is SGHVS, CDR2 FNYEAQ, per germline. CDR3: CASSSEEGQSYGYTF. The CDR3 nucleotides are TGTGCCAGCAGCTCAGAGGAGGGACAGAGCTATGGCTACACCTTC.

This clonotype occurred a few times. The chain carries TRBV6-2 or TRBV6-3 and TRBJ2-1; D gene unclear. The CDR3 has 12 residues. CDR1 is MNHEY and CDR2 is SVGEGT in the germline V gene. Trimming removed 3 bases from V and 9 bases from J, with 9 bases in between. The CDR3, as DNA: TGTGCCAGCAGTTATGGGCTGGGTGAGCAGTTCTTC. Its protein product is CASSYGLGEQFF.

Remarks on this clonotype: At one end the junction does not follow the germline gene, possibly because of a read error. The rearrangement links TRBV2 to TRBJ1-5; 10 nucleotides align to TRBD1. The CDR3 length is 15 residues. CDR1 is SNHLY and CDR2 is FYNNEI in the germline V gene. CDR3 region: CTSRGTGEGNQPQHF. Written as DNA, the CDR3 is TGTACCAGCAGGGGGACAGGGGAGGGCAATCAGCCCCAGCATTTT.

This clonotype was found once. A single base separates this from a much larger clone, so it may be a read error. V is TRBV7-2 and J is TRBJ1-1; tentative D call: TRBD1 (5 bases). This CDR3 has 13 amino acids. Germline V gene lookup returns CDR1 SGHTA and CDR2 FQGNSA. Here the CDR3 reads CVSNGAVGTEAFF. The CDR3 DNA reads as TGTGTCAGCAACGGGGCAGTCGGCACTGAAGCTTTCTTT. Drawing the rest from reference TRBV7-2 and TRBJ1-1, the complete variable domain is GAGVSQSPSNKVTEKGKDVELRCDPISGHTALYWYRQSLGQGLEFLIYFQGNSAPDKSGLPSDRFSAERTGGSVSTLTIQRTQQEDSAVYLCVSNGAVGTEAFFGQGTRLTVV.

There are many counts of this clonotype. The rearrangement links TRBV12-3 or TRBV12-4 to TRBJ2-7, with D possibly matching TRBD1 (6 bases). The CDR3 loop spans 16 amino acids. The V gene lost 4 bases and the J gene lost 5 bases, with 21 bases spanning the gap. CDR3 nucleotide sequence: TGTGCCAGCAGTTCGCCGCCGGGACACCCCAGGGACGAGCAGTACTTC. This encodes CASSSPPGHPRDEQYF.